These 27 T cell receptor beta chains came from one sample sequenced in a study of blood T cell repertoires in COVID-19. Data came from immunoSEQ multiplex PCR; TCRdb stores just in-frame clones and leaves some out. The sample records approximately 250,000 clones, 85% to 90% being singletons. The specimen sequenced was PBMCs or T cells enriched from blood (not recorded which). The receptors originated from a woman between 55 and 75 years old in a cohort exposed to, infected with or recovered from COVID-19 (not recorded which).

The V gene is TRBV12-5, the J gene TRBJ2-1; 11 nucleotides match TRBD2. V shed 1 base, J shed 5 bases, and the junction held 7 bases outside the gene matches. CDR3 length equals 17 residues. Looked up from germline, CDR1 is LGHNT and CDR2 is FRNRAP. Written as DNA, the CDR3 is TGTGCTAGTGGTTTGGGGTTTACTAGCGGGGGAAACAATGAGCAGTTCTTC. Translated: CASGLGFTSGGNNEQFF.

This clone came up once. The J gene is TRBJ2-7, the V gene TRBV11-3, with a weak D call TRBD1 (5 bases). The CDR3 length is 13 residues. V lost 3 bases and J 1 base, leaving 7 bases between the germline ends. The germline V gene encodes CDR1 SGHNT and CDR2 YENEEA. The CDR3 region is CASSFQGSYEQYF. CDR3 bases: TGTGCCAGCAGCTTCCAGGGTTCCTACGAGCAGTACTTC.

The rearrangement joins TRBV14 to TRBJ2-1; D is possibly TRBD2 (5 bases). V dropped 0 bases and J dropped 8 bases, with 17 bases sitting between them. The CDR3 consists of 16 residues. Germline-derived CDR1 and CDR2 are SGHDN and FVKESK. CDR3 coding DNA: TGTGCCAGCAGCCAAGATCGAGCGGACTTACGGTATGAGCAGTTCTTC. This gives the protein CASSQDRADLRYEQFF.

The chain employs TRBV11-2 and TRBJ2-1; no clear D. V lost 5 bases, J lost 5 bases, and 10 bases lay in between. Germline CDR1 is SGHAT and CDR2 is FQNNGV. The CDR3 extends over 13 amino acids. This CDR3 reads CASSPRFDNEQFF. The CDR3 DNA reads TGTGCCAGCAGCCCGAGATTCGACAATGAGCAGTTCTTC.

Worth noting for this clone: The junction differs from germline at one of its ends, possibly a read error. The chain joins TRBV6-2 or TRBV6-3 to TRBJ1-5; a possible D gene is TRBD1 (5 bases). The CDR3 runs 19 residues. Germline CDR1 MNHEY, CDR2 SVGEGT. The chain's CDR3 is CASSDSLSPVVGGGQPQHF. The DNA of the CDR3 is TGTGCCAGCAGTGACTCCCTGTCTCCGGTCGTGGGGGGGGGTCAGCCCCAGCATTTT.

This rearrangement joins TRBV7-2 to TRBJ2-1; 9 positions match TRBD2. The CDR3 is 15 amino acids. Germline V lookup: CDR1 SGHTA, CDR2 FQGNSA. After removal of 4 bases from V and 7 bases from J, the junction contained 8 bases not matched to a gene. The CDR3 spells CASSSLAGYENEQFF. The CDR3 DNA reads as TGTGCCAGCAGCTCCCTAGCGGGATATGAGAATGAGCAGTTCTTC.

The chain couples TRBV5-1 to TRBJ1-2; 10 bases fit TRBD1. CDR3 size: 14 residues. V shed 4 bases, J shed 8 bases, and the junction held 8 bases outside the gene matches. The germline V gene encodes CDR1 SGHRS and CDR2 YFSETQ. The CDR3 region has the DNA TGCGCCAGCAGCCTCCCCGGGACAGGGGTCGGCTACACCTTC. Its translation: CASSLPGTGVGYTF.

The rearrangement joins TRBV4-2 to TRBJ2-5; tentative D call: TRBD2 (7 bases). CDR3 size: 16 residues. The V gene's germline CDR1 is LGHNA and CDR2 YNFKEQ. Trimming stripped 0 bases from V and 2 bases from J, with 13 bases between. The CDR3 DNA reads TGTGCCAGCAGCCAAGAGGGGGGGCCCGCGCAAGAGACCCAGTACTTC. As protein: CASSQEGGPAQETQYF.

The sample holds many counts of this clone. The genes are TRBV10-1 and TRBJ2-2, with 9 bases lining up with TRBD2. Germline CDR1 and CDR2: WNHNN and SYGVQD (reference sequence). The CDR3 is 17 amino acids. With 0 bases clipped from V and 3 bases from J, the junction kept 5 bases outside the gene matches. This CDR3 is CASSESSLAGDTGELFF. DNA for the CDR3: TGCGCCAGCAGTGAGTCGTCGTTAGCGGGAGACACCGGGGAGCTGTTTTTT.

The chain uses TRBV7-3 and TRBJ2-1; 12 bases align to TRBD2. CDR3 size: 16 residues. Trimming cost V 2 bases and J 11 bases; bases outside gene matches: 10. CDR1 and CDR2 from the germline V gene are SGHTA and FQGTGA. CDR3 protein: CASSLSSSTSGSKQFF. The CDR3 coding sequence is TGTGCCAGCAGCTTATCCTCCTCGACTAGCGGGAGCAAGCAGTTCTTC.

V usage is TRBV11-2 and J usage is TRBJ2-7, with 9 bases matching TRBD1. Germline V gene lookup returns CDR1 SGHAT and CDR2 FQNNGV. The ends lost 5 bases at V and 2 bases at J; junction bases unmatched: 7. CDR3 length: 15 residues. The CDR3 sequence: CASSLLGTGPYEQYF. The CDR3 DNA follows: TGTGCCAGCAGCCTCCTCGGGACAGGGCCCTACGAGCAGTACTTC.

The chain has TRBV7-2 and TRBJ1-2; TRBD1 agrees at 7 bases. V trimming: 4 bases; J trimming: 4 bases; junction bases outside the gene matches: 3. The CDR3 is 13 amino acids. Germline lookup yields CDR1 SGHTA and CDR2 FQGNSA. The CDR3 is CASSSQGFYGYTF. The CDR3 DNA sequence: TGTGCCAGCAGCTCACAGGGGTTCTATGGCTACACCTTC.

This clone has only one observation. This chain links TRBV3-1 (or the pseudogene TRBV3-2) with TRBJ2-7, with 9 bases matching TRBD2. The length of the CDR3 is 16 residues. CDR1 and CDR2 from the germline V gene are LGHDT and YNNKEL (reference sequence). The ends lost 4 bases at V and 2 bases at J; junction bases unmatched: 9. The CDR3 is CASSRSPSGTAYEQYF. The CDR3 DNA is TGTGCCAGCAGCCGATCACCTAGCGGGACAGCCTACGAGCAGTACTTC.

In its sample, this clone was seen once. The V gene is TRBV7-9, the J gene TRBJ2-5, with TRBD2 matching 13 bases. Germline V CDR1 and CDR2: SEHNR, FQNEAQ (reference sequence). V lost 4 bases, J lost 2 bases, and 4 bases stayed unmatched. The CDR3 extends over 16 amino acids. CDR3 in DNA: TGTGCCAGCAGCTCCAGACTAGCGGGAGGTCAAGAGACCCAGTACTTC. Translated: CASSSRLAGGQETQYF.

The chain carries TRBV7-8 and TRBJ1-6; weak D call: TRBD1 (6 bases). V was pared by 1 base and J by 9 bases, with 10 bases between. The germline gives CDR1 SGHVS, CDR2 FQNEAQ. The CDR3 totals 14 residues. The DNA of the CDR3 is TGTGCCAGCAGCTTAGACAGGGCGGGTTCACCCCTCCACTTT. This sequence encodes CASSLDRAGSPLHF.

The chain carries TRBV11-2 and TRBJ1-3, with a weak D call TRBD1 (6 bases). From germline, CDR1 is SGHAT and CDR2 FQNNGV. The CDR3 is made up of 16 amino acids. Trimming removed 5 bases at V and 4 bases at J, with 18 bases between. As DNA, the CDR3 is TGTGCCAGCAGCACTATAACCGGGACATTAGGAAACACCATATATTTT. This codes for CASSTITGTLGNTIYF.

This clone was picked up a small number of times. The chain is built from TRBV29-1 and TRBJ1-2; maybe TRBD1 (5 bases). The CDR3 is 13 amino acids. Germline V gives CDR1 SQVTM, CDR2 ANQGSEA. V gave up 0 bases and J gave up 4 bases, with 9 bases separating them. The DNA of the CDR3 is TGCAGCGTTGAAGATGGGGGAGGCTATGGCTACACCTTC. This translates into CSVEDGGGYGYTF. The full variable domain, with the rest looked up from reference TRBV29-1 and TRBJ1-2, is SAVISQKPSRDICQRGTSLTIQCQVDSQVTMMFWYRQQPGQSLTLIATANQGSEATYESGFVIDKFPISRPNLTFSTLTVSNMSPEDSSIYLCSVEDGGGYGYTFGSGTRLTVV.

This chain joins TRBV7-2 and TRBJ1-4; unclear D gene. Germline CDR1 is SGHTA and CDR2 is FQGNSA. Trimming cost V 4 bases and J 5 bases, with 14 bases left between them. The CDR3 contains 15 residues. The CDR3 is CASSSGRGSNEKLFF. CDR3 coding DNA: TGTGCCAGCAGCTCGGGCCGGGGATCGAATGAAAAACTGTTTTTT.

The chain links TRBV7-3 to TRBJ2-7; D is possibly TRBD1 (5 bases). The CDR3 extends over 14 amino acids. Germline lookup yields CDR1 SGHTA and CDR2 FQGTGA. The V gene lost 5 bases and the J gene lost 2 bases, with 13 bases spanning the gap. The CDR3 DNA reads TGTGCCAGCAGCCACACAGGTGGTACCTACGAGCAGTACTTC. Encoded protein: CASSHTGGTYEQYF.

This clone occurred once. This chain joins TRBV6-5 and TRBJ1-2; the D gene is possibly TRBD1 (5 bases). This CDR3 spans 15 amino acids. The germline gives CDR1 MNHEY, CDR2 SVGAGI. V shed 0 bases and J shed 5 bases, with 13 bases lying between them. DNA for the CDR3: TGTGCCAGCAGTTACTCGGGTAGACAGCATTATGGCTACACCTTC. Amino acid sequence: CASSYSGRQHYGYTF.

The chain has TRBV19 and TRBJ1-5; 11 bases line up with TRBD1. Germline assignment: CDR1 LNHDA and CDR2 SQIVND (reference sequence). CDR3 length: 16 residues. Trimming at V came to 5 bases and at J to 4 bases, leaving 7 bases not matched to a gene. The CDR3 DNA is TGTGCCAGTAGTGCACCGGGACAGGGGGGGAATCAGCCCCAGCATTTT. It encodes CASSAPGQGGNQPQHF.

V usage is TRBV7-6 and J usage is TRBJ2-2; a possible D gene is TRBD2 (6 bases). The germline CDR1 and CDR2 sequences are SGHVS and FNYEAQ. V gave up 4 bases and J gave up 0 bases, with 12 bases separating them. This CDR3 is 16 amino acids long. In DNA, the CDR3 is TGTGCCAGCAGCTCCTCGGGACTTCCGAACACCGGGGAGCTGTTTTTT. Translation gives CASSSSGLPNTGELFF.

The chain is built from TRBV15 and TRBJ1-5; TRBD1 aligns across 8 bases. J was trimmed by 6 bases and V by 7 bases; bases with no gene match: 14. Germline values: CDR1 LNHNV, CDR2 YYDKDF (reference sequence). This CDR3 region has 16 residues. The CDR3 is CATINGQGGRSQPQHF. Here the CDR3 DNA reads TGTGCCACCATAAATGGACAGGGTGGAAGGTCTCAGCCCCAGCATTTT.

The chain employs TRBV28 and TRBJ1-2; TRBD1 aligns across 8 bases. The CDR3 is made up of 16 amino acids. The J segment lost 4 bases and the V segment lost 3 bases, leaving 10 bases of the junction unmatched. Germline values: CDR1 MDHEN, CDR2 SYDVKM. The CDR3 coding sequence is TGTGCCAGCAGTTTTTCGCTTCCAGGGGGCCCCTATGGCTACACCTTC. It is translated as CASSFSLPGGPYGYTF.

In this sample, this clone turned up once. The V gene is TRBV3-1 (or the pseudogene TRBV3-2), the J gene TRBJ2-1; 7 positions agree with TRBD1. Per germline, CDR1 LGHDT and CDR2 YNNKEL (reference sequence). Unmatched junction bases numbered 11, after V lost 6 bases and J lost 6 bases. The CDR3 is 15 residues long. CDR3 sequence: CASRRGGNWANEQFF. DNA for the CDR3: TGTGCCAGCAGACGAGGGGGCAATTGGGCCAATGAGCAGTTCTTC.

The chain couples TRBV27 to TRBJ1-1; TRBD1 matches 8 bases. Germline CDR1 reads MNHEY; CDR2 reads SMNVEV (reference sequence). The CDR3 has 14 amino acids. Trimming at V came to 1 base and at J to 6 bases, leaving 4 bases not matched to a gene. The CDR3 is CASSLFGRGPEAFF. Here the CDR3 DNA reads TGTGCCAGCAGTTTATTTGGCAGGGGGCCTGAAGCTTTCTTT.

This chain joins TRBV4-2 and TRBJ2-7; TRBD2 agrees at 7 bases. V lost 1 base and J lost 3; bases outside the gene matches: 6. CDR3 size: 15 residues. The V gene's germline CDR1 is LGHNA and CDR2 YNFKEQ. This chain's CDR3 is CASSQAQTSDYEQYF. The CDR3 DNA sequence: TGTGCCAGCAGCCAAGCGCAAACTAGCGACTACGAGCAGTACTTC.